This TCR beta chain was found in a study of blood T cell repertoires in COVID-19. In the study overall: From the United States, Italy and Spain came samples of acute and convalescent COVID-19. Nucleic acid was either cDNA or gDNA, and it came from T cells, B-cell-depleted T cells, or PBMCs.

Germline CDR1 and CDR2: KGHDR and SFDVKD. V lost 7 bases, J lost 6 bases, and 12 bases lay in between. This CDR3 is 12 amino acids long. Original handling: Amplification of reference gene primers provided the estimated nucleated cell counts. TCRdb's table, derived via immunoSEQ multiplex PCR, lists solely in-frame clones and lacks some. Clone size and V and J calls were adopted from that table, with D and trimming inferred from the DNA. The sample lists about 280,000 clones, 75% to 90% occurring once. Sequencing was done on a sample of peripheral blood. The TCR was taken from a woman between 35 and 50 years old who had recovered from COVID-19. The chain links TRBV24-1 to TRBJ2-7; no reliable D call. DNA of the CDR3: TGTGCCACCAGCGCTCATCGGGTCGAGCAGTACTTC. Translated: CATSAHRVEQYF.